This TCR beta chain was sequenced in a study of blood T cell repertoires in COVID-19. Study details: Italy, Spain and the United States were the sources of the convalescent and acute COVID-19 samples.

TCRdb's table, derived via immunoSEQ multiplex PCR, lists solely in-frame clones and lacks some. The data show 250,000 or so clones, with around 90% seen just once and about 0.8% held by the top ten. The CDR3 loop spans 13 amino acids. The V gene's germline CDR1 is MGHDK and CDR2 SYGVNS. The V end lost 7 bases, the J end lost 10 bases, and 14 bases lay between the germline ends. Seattle's cohort entered during active infection and was followed longitudinally. The receptor comes from a man under 40 with COVID-19, enrolled during active disease. The source material was peripheral blood. The chain has TRBV25-1 and TRBJ1-6; D is possibly TRBD1 (6 bases). The CDR3 sequence: CASTFRGGSPLHF. The CDR3, as DNA: TGTGCCAGCACTTTCAGGGGTGGATCACCCCTCCACTTT.